One sample yielded the 5 T cell receptor beta chains listed below, sequenced in a study of post-analysis software for immune sequencing data. Antigens for these TCRs are unknown. Each TCR beta cDNA library carried unique molecular identifiers. Each CDR3 protein gets one entry after TCRdb re-called the PCR reads with MiXCR. Here the sample spans more than 450,000 distinct CDR3 sequences, around a third being singletons. Study observations and caveats: Five TRBV segments, including TRBV5-6, TRBV5-1 and TRBV20-1, were more frequent in patients than controls.

What was sequenced was blood. These receptors all come from a girl aged 2 to 17 with multiple sclerosis.

The chain joins TRBV5-1 to TRBJ2-7; 9 bases match TRBD1. Germline V lookup: CDR1 SGHRS, CDR2 YFSETQ. Trimming cost V 2 bases and J 5 bases; bases outside gene matches: 8. CDR3 length: 15 residues. This CDR3 is CASSLGDREVDEQYF. The DNA of the CDR3 is TGCGCCAGCAGCTTAGGGGACAGGGAAGTCGACGAGCAGTACTTC.

This clonotype turned up a few times. The J gene is TRBJ2-1, the V gene TRBV7-3; 10 bases are shared with TRBD2. V dropped 5 bases and J dropped 4; count of bases not matched to a gene: 5. CDR1 SGHTA and CDR2 FQGTGA come from the germline V gene. The CDR3 totals 15 residues. Written as DNA, the CDR3 is TGTGCCAGCAGCCAACTAGCGGGGAGGTACAATGAGCAGTTCTTC. Its translation is CASSQLAGRYNEQFF.

The genes are TRBV7-9 and TRBJ2-3, with D possibly TRBD2 on 5 matching bases. Germline V gives CDR1 SEHNR, CDR2 FQNEAQ (reference sequence). The ends were cut back, 5 bases at V and 11 bases at J, with 8 bases in the middle. This CDR3 is 10 amino acids long. CDR3 amino acids: CASSPGGQYF. CDR3 nucleotides: TGTGCCAGCAGCCCTGGAGGGCAGTATTTT. The full variable domain, completed using reference TRBV7-9 and TRBJ2-3, is DTGVSQNPRHKITKRGQNVTFRCDPISEHNRLYWYRQTLGQGPEFLTYFQNEAQLEKSRLLSDRFSAERPKGSFSTLEIQRTEQGDSAMYLCASSPGGQYFGPGTRLTVL.

This clonotype was counted a few times. The genes are TRBV5-4 and TRBJ1-2; no definite D call. Trimming stripped 1 base from V and 4 bases from J, with 11 bases between. The CDR3 sequence is 14 residues long. Germline V CDR1 and CDR2: SGHNT, YYREEE (reference sequence). The CDR3 nucleotides are TGTGCCAGCAGCTTGCCCGTCGGCTCCTATGGCTACACCTTC. Translated: CASSLPVGSYGYTF.

The chain has TRBV12-3 or TRBV12-4 and TRBJ2-1, with D possibly being TRBD2 (5 bases). The V and J ends lost 3 bases and 4 bases respectively, with 7 bases between them. The CDR3 spans 13 residues. The CDR3 sequence: CASSLRVYNEQFF. The DNA of the CDR3 is TGTGCCAGCAGTTTGCGGGTATACAATGAGCAGTTCTTC.